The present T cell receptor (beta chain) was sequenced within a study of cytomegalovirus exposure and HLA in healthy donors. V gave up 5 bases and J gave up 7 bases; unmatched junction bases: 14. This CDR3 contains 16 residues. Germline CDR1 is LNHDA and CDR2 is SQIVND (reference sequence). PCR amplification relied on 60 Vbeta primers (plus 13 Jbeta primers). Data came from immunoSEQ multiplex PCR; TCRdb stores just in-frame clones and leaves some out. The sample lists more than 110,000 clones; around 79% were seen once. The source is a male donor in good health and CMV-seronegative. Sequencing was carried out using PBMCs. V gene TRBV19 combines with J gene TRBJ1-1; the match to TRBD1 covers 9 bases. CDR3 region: CASSLRTGVRKIEAFF. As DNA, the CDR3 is TGTGCCAGTAGTCTTCGGACAGGGGTGAGGAAAATTGAAGCTTTCTTT.